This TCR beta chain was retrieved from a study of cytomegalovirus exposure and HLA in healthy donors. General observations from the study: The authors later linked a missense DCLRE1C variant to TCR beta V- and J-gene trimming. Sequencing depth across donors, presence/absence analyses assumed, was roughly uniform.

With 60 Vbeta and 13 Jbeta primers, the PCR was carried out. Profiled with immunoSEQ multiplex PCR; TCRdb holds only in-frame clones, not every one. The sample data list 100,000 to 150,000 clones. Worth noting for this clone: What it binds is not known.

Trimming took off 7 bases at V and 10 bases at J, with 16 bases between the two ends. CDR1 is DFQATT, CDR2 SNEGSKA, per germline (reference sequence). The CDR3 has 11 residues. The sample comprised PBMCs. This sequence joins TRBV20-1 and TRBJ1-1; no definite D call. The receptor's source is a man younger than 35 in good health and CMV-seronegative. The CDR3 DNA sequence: TGCAGTGTCCCGACTCCGGCGCGAGCTTTCTTT. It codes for CSVPTPARAFF.